What follows are 8 T cell receptor beta chains derived from one specimen sequenced in a study of cytomegalovirus exposure and HLA in healthy donors. The PCR employed 60 Vbeta primers together with 13 Jbeta primers. Here immunoSEQ multiplex PCR was the method, and the copy in TCRdb shows in-frame clones only, minus some. The sample includes 160,000 or so clones, almost 80% of them seen just once. The sample comprised PBMCs. Receptor source: a man younger than 45 in good health and CMV-seronegative.

This clone turned up a few times. The chain joins TRBV28 to TRBJ2-7; D perhaps matches TRBD1 (5 bases). The CDR3 sequence is 15 residues long. V lost 1 base, J lost 2 bases, and 12 bases lay in between. The germline V gene has CDR1 MDHEN and CDR2 SYDVKM. This chain's CDR3 is CASSLLAGIPYEQYF. The CDR3, as DNA: TGTGCCAGCAGTTTATTGGCAGGGATACCCTACGAGCAGTACTTC.

This clone was seen just once. This rearrangement joins TRBV5-4 to TRBJ2-5, with TRBD2 matching over 8 bases. The CDR3 runs 14 residues. The germline V gene encodes CDR1 SGHNT and CDR2 YYREEE (reference sequence). Trimming removed 3 bases from V and 5 bases from J; junction bases left unmatched: 6. The chain's CDR3 is CASSSGTSKETQYF. The CDR3 DNA reads as TGTGCCAGCAGCTCCGGGACTAGTAAGGAGACCCAGTACTTC.

This clone was recorded a few times. The CDR3 here is CAWSALGGSQPQHF. The CDR3 DNA sequence: TGTGCCTGGAGTGCCTTAGGAGGGAGTCAGCCCCAGCATTTT. This chain uses TRBV30 with TRBJ1-5; D gene unclear. The V gene's germline CDR1 is GTSNPN and CDR2 SVGIG (reference sequence). Deletions cut 1 base from V and 6 bases from J, with 13 bases between. There are 14 residues in the CDR3.

V usage is TRBV15 and J usage is TRBJ1-4; D unresolved. V was shortened by 1 base and J by 0 bases, with 12 bases between the two germline ends. The CDR3 loop spans 17 amino acids. Germline V CDR1 and CDR2: LNHNV, YYDKDF (reference sequence). CDR3 sequence (DNA): TGTGCCACCAGCAGAGGGGTGGCGGGAGCAACTAATGAAAAACTGTTTTTT. It codes for CATSRGVAGATNEKLFF.

V and J are TRBV13 and TRBJ2-1; 10 bases align to TRBD2. The germline CDR1 and CDR2 sequences are PRHDT and FYEKMQ (reference sequence). Trimming took 4 bases from V and 3 from J; bases not matched to a gene: 9. This CDR3 has 17 amino acids. CDR3 nucleotide sequence: TGTGCCAGCAGCTCTAGCGGACTAGCGGAGCTCTACAATGAGCAGTTCTTC. It translates to CASSSSGLAELYNEQFF.

The chain employs TRBV28 and TRBJ2-7; TRBD1 is a possible D gene (6 bases). CDR1 and CDR2 (germline): MDHEN, SYDVKM. V lost 3 bases and J lost 12, with 15 bases in between. This CDR3 contains 12 residues. The CDR3 nucleotides are TGTGCCAGCAGTTTCCCACAGGGCACCCCGTACTTC. Its protein product is CASSFPQGTPYF.

V usage is TRBV11-1 and J usage is TRBJ2-7, with 7 bases lining up with TRBD1. Germline V gene data show CDR1 as SGHAT and CDR2 as FQDESV (reference sequence). The CDR3 contains 14 residues. The V segment lost 1 base and the J segment 0 bases; nucleotides outside the gene matches: 0. The CDR3 here is CASSLGDSSYEQYF. CDR3 in DNA: TGTGCCAGCAGCTTAGGGGACAGCTCCTACGAGCAGTACTTC.

The CDR3 region has the DNA TGCGCCAGCAGCTTGTATAAGAACACTGAAGCTTTCTTT. This encodes CASSLYKNTEAFF. The chain recombines TRBV5-1 with TRBJ1-1; D is unclear. V was pared by 1 base and J by 1 base, with 5 bases between. The CDR3 length is 13 residues. Germline CDR1 and CDR2: SGHRS and YFSETQ.